The TCR beta chain under discussion was sequenced for a study of T cell repertoires in cytomegalovirus infection. At the level of the study: Both CMV infection and a matching HLA type were indicated by public TCR beta signatures. Whole-study results and caveats: Dominant in the ex vivo response were TCR beta clonotypes restricted by HLA-C and specific for CMV. There were carriers of CMV plus the relevant HLA, and cumulative public TCR beta family frequency identified them.

One entry per CDR3 protein, called by TCRdb with MiXCR from the reads. The sample has roughly 310,000 distinct CDR3 sequences; roughly 28% are singletons. The ends lost 4 bases at V and 0 bases at J; junction bases unmatched: 6. The CDR3 has 17 residues. Germline CDR1 LNHDA, CDR2 SQIVND (reference sequence). In its sample, this clonotype was seen a few times. The antigen remains undetermined. The sample here was cultured PBMCs, taken from culture after CMV antigen stimulation. The rearrangement links TRBV19 to TRBJ2-7; 13 nucleotides match TRBD2. This clonotype was sampled from a human donor in good health (CMV status not recorded). Some clones in this sample may be carry-over from other donors' samples. CDR3 in amino acids: CASSTGLAGESSYEQYF. CDR3 nucleotides: TGTGCCAGTAGTACCGGACTAGCGGGAGAGAGCTCCTACGAGCAGTACTTC.